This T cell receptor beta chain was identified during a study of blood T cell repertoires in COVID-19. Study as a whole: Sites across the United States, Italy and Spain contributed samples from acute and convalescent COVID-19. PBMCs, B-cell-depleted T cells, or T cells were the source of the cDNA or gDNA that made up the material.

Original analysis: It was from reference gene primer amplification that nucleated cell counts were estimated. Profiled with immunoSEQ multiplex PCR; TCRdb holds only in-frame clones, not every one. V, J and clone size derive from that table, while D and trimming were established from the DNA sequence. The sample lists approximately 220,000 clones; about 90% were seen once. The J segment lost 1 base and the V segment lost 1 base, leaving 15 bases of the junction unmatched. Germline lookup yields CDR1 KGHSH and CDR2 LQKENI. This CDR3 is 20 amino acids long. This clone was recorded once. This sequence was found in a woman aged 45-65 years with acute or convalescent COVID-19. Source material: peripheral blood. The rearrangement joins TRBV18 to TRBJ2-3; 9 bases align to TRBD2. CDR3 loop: CASSPLSIGGGALGTDTQYF. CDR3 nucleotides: TGTGCCAGCTCACCACTTTCGATCGGCGGGGGGGCCTTAGGCACAGATACGCAGTATTTT.